One and the same sample provided the 32 T cell receptor beta chains below, sequenced in a study of blood T cell repertoires in COVID-19 (dated by TCRdb to the early 2020s). Library prep was done by the immunoSEQ multiplex PCR assay. Held by TCRdb, this immuneACCESS table contains in-frame sequences only and omits some clones. Under half of the omission traces to an unresolved V gene where checked; the cause of the rest is unknown. Within this sample are about 300,000 clones, with 70% to 90% of them counted one time only. 1.5% to 2% of the sample lies in the top ten. Sequenced: peripheral blood. Every receptor here comes from a woman under 40 with COVID-19, enrolled during active disease.

The chain couples TRBV18 to TRBJ2-3; 10 bases match TRBD2. The V gene's germline CDR1 is KGHSH and CDR2 LQKENI. The CDR3 spans 15 residues. V trimming: 0 bases; J trimming: 4 bases; junction bases outside the gene matches: 1. The CDR3 loop reads CASSPPGTSADTQYF. The CDR3 bases are TGTGCCAGCTCACCACCAGGGACTAGCGCAGATACGCAGTATTTT.

V is TRBV10-3 and J is TRBJ1-2; TRBD1 aligns across 11 bases. The J segment lost 6 bases and the V segment lost 0 bases, leaving 3 bases of the junction unmatched. Per the germline V gene, CDR1 is ENHRY and CDR2 is SYGVKD. The length of the CDR3 is 15 residues. This CDR3 reads CAISESGQGDDGYTF. The CDR3 DNA reads TGTGCCATCAGTGAGTCGGGACAGGGGGACGATGGCTACACCTTC.

V and J are TRBV6-5 and TRBJ2-3, with a tentative D call TRBD1 (6 bases). There are 13 residues in the CDR3. Germline lookup yields CDR1 MNHEY and CDR2 SVGAGI. V lost 8 bases to trimming and J lost 6 bases, with 15 bases between them. CDR3 nucleotides: TGTGCCAGCTCAGGGGTCTGGTTGGATACGCAGTATTTT. Encoded protein: CASSGVWLDTQYF.

As for this clone: Other DNA sequences of this sample code for an identical CDR3. The chain has TRBV6-5 and TRBJ1-1, with no clear D. Germline V gene sequence: CDR1 MNHEY, CDR2 SVGAGI. The CDR3 consists of 11 residues. The ends were cut back, 6 bases at V and 3 bases at J, with 5 bases in the middle. The CDR3 coding sequence is TGTGCCAGCAGGAGAGACACTGAAGCTTTCTTT. Translation gives CASRRDTEAFF.

The gene calls are TRBV7-2 and TRBJ1-1; D unresolved. CDR3 length: 13 residues. The germline gives CDR1 SGHTA, CDR2 FQGNSA. V lost 5 bases to trimming and J lost 4 bases, with 11 bases between them. This chain's CDR3 is CASSQPRGTEAFF. The CDR3, as DNA: TGTGCCAGCAGCCAACCCCGGGGCACTGAAGCTTTCTTT.

The chain links TRBV5-5 to TRBJ2-3; the D is unclear. CDR1 SGHKS and CDR2 YYEKEE come from the germline V gene (reference sequence). V lost 4 bases, J lost 0 bases, and 9 bases lay in between. This CDR3 has 14 amino acids. The CDR3 nucleotides are TGTGCCAGCAGCCCTATGACTAGCACAGATACGCAGTATTTT. Residues: CASSPMTSTDTQYF. Full variable domain (rest looked up from reference TRBV5-5 and TRBJ2-3): DAGVTQSPTHLIKTRGQQVTLRCSPISGHKSVSWYQQVLGQGPQFIFQYYEKEERGRGNFPDRFSARQFPNYSSELNVNALLLGDSALYLCASSPMTSTDTQYFGPGTRLTVL.

The V and J genes are TRBV5-1 and TRBJ2-2; D gene ambiguous. This CDR3 comprises 14 residues. Trimming took 0 bases from V and 2 from J, leaving 5 bases between them. Germline loops: CDR1 SGHRS, CDR2 YFSETQ. Here the CDR3 DNA reads TGCGCCAGCAGCTTGGGTCCTAACACCGGGGAGCTGTTTTTT. Translation: CASSLGPNTGELFF.

This chain links TRBV7-6 with TRBJ2-1; 13 positions match TRBD2. CDR1 is SGHVS, CDR2 FNYEAQ, per germline. Trimming took 3 bases from V and 2 from J; bases not matched to a gene: 4. CDR3 length equals 17 residues. The CDR3 DNA sequence: TGTGCCAGCAGCTTTGGACTAGCGGGGGACCCCTACAATGAGCAGTTCTTC. Translating gives CASSFGLAGDPYNEQFF. Drawing the rest from reference TRBV7-6 and TRBJ2-1, the complete variable domain is GAGVSQSPRYKVTKRGQDVALRCDPISGHVSLYWYRQALGQGPEFLTYFNYEAQQDKSGLPNDRFSAERPEGSISTLTIQRTEQRDSAMYRCASSFGLAGDPYNEQFFGPGTRLTVL.

V is TRBV9 and J is TRBJ1-1, with 7 bases aligning to TRBD1. The CDR3 covers 14 residues. J gave up 5 bases and V 4 bases, and 8 bases lay outside the gene matches. CDR1 SGDLS and CDR2 YYNGEE come from the germline V gene. The CDR3 DNA sequence: TGTGCCAGCAGCCTACGACAGGGTGGAACTGAAGCTTTCTTT. Translation gives CASSLRQGGTEAFF.

The V and J genes are TRBV7-9 and TRBJ1-2; TRBD1 matches at 8 bases. The CDR3 runs to 13 residues. Germline CDR1 and CDR2: SEHNR and FQNEAQ (reference sequence). The junction had 6 bases not matched to a gene; V was cut back by 5 bases and J by 7 bases. The CDR3 reads CASSAGQGSGYTF. The DNA of the CDR3 is TGTGCCAGCAGCGCCGGACAGGGTAGTGGCTACACCTTC.

This clone was observed a single time. V usage is TRBV4-3 and J usage is TRBJ2-2; 8 positions agree with TRBD1. This CDR3 spans 20 amino acids. V lost 0 bases, J lost 6 bases, and 18 bases stayed unmatched. CDR1 and CDR2 from the germline V gene are LGHNA and YSLEER. CDR3 sequence reads: CASSQEPGGPRTGIAGELFF. Here the CDR3 DNA reads TGCGCCAGCAGCCAAGAACCCGGCGGTCCCAGGACAGGGATTGCCGGGGAGCTGTTTTTT.

This clone came up once. This chain connects TRBV6-5 to TRBJ1-4; a weak D match, TRBD1 (6 bases). The V gene lost 5 bases and the J gene lost 5 bases, with 12 bases spanning the gap. The germline V gene encodes CDR1 MNHEY and CDR2 SVGAGI. This CDR3 contains 14 residues. CDR3 nucleotide sequence: TGTGCCAGCAGTCACAGGGAGCAGAATGAAAAACTGTTTTTT. Translating gives CASSHREQNEKLFF.

The gene calls are TRBV2 and TRBJ2-7, with 9 bases lining up with TRBD1. The CDR3 has 14 amino acids. Germline loops: CDR1 SNHLY, CDR2 FYNNEI. V was pared by 8 bases and J by 5 bases, with 10 bases of the junction left unmatched. The CDR3 here is CASSGQGRMHEQYF. The DNA of the CDR3 is TGTGCCAGCTCAGGACAGGGGAGAATGCACGAGCAGTACTTC.

This clone occurred once. Within the sample, other DNA sequences also encode this same CDR3. V and J are TRBV9 and TRBJ2-7; no clear D. This CDR3 is built from 11 residues. The germline gives CDR1 SGDLS, CDR2 YYNGEE. V was shortened by 4 bases and J by 4 bases, with 6 bases between the two germline ends. CDR3 sequence reads: CASSSGYEQYF. The CDR3 DNA reads as TGTGCCAGCAGCTCGGGTTACGAGCAGTACTTC.

With respect to this clone: The junction departs from germline at one end; a sequencing error may be responsible. The V call is TRBV9, the J call TRBJ1-1; 8 positions match TRBD1. CDR1 is SGDLS, CDR2 YYNGEE, per germline. The CDR3 length is 14 residues. The CDR3 loop reads CASSPGGATADAFF. For the CDR3, the DNA is TGTGCCAGCAGCCCAGGGGGCGCGACGGCTGATGCTTTCTTT.

J is TRBJ2-5 and V is TRBV5-4, with 8 bases fitting TRBD1. The trim removed 2 bases at V and 4 bases at J, leaving 7 bases unmatched. The CDR3 totals 15 residues. CDR1 is SGHNT and CDR2 is YYREEE in the germline V gene (reference sequence). Here the CDR3 reads CASSLKGQGGETQYF. The CDR3 DNA reads as TGTGCCAGCAGCTTAAAAGGACAGGGAGGAGAGACCCAGTACTTC.

This clone has more than one count but fewer than ten. The rearrangement joins TRBV5-4 to TRBJ1-1, with 8 bases aligning to TRBD1. Germline V gene sequence: CDR1 SGHNT, CDR2 YYREEE (reference sequence). The CDR3 contains 17 residues. Trimming took 2 bases from V and 0 from J; bases not matched to a gene: 9. The DNA for the CDR3 is TGTGCCAGCAGCTTACCCACAGGGGGGGTGATGAACACTGAAGCTTTCTTT. Translation gives CASSLPTGGVMNTEAFF. The variable domain in full, with the rest retrieved from reference TRBV5-4 and TRBJ1-1, is ETGVTQSPTHLIKTRGQQVTLRCSSQSGHNTVSWYQQALGQGPQFIFQYYREEENGRGNFPPRFSGLQFPNYSSELNVNALELDDSALYLCASSLPTGGVMNTEAFFGQGTRLTVV.

V and J are TRBV6-5 and TRBJ1-2; TRBD1 might be the D (5 bases). V shed 0 bases and J shed 5 bases, with 10 bases lying between them. This CDR3 spans 14 amino acids. Germline CDR1 is MNHEY and CDR2 is SVGAGI. CDR3 sequence reads: CASSYSTGEYGYTF. DNA of the CDR3: TGTGCCAGCAGTTACTCGACGGGGGAGTATGGCTACACCTTC.

The chain combines TRBV29-1 with TRBJ2-6; maybe TRBD1 (6 bases). With 1 base removed from V and 2 bases from J, the gap between germline ends came to 12 bases. The CDR3 is 16 residues long. Germline CDR1 reads SQVTM; CDR2 reads ANQGSEA. CDR3 DNA: TGCAGCGTTGAAGTCAGGGGAGCCCCTGGGGCCAACGTCCTGACTTTC. This sequence encodes CSVEVRGAPGANVLTF. The full variable domain, with the rest looked up from reference TRBV29-1 and TRBJ2-6, is SAVISQKPSRDICQRGTSLTIQCQVDSQVTMMFWYRQQPGQSLTLIATANQGSEATYESGFVIDKFPISRPNLTFSTLTVSNMSPEDSSIYLCSVEVRGAPGANVLTFGAGSRLTVL.

The gene calls are TRBV5-5 and TRBJ1-5; D not certain. The CDR3 extends over 13 amino acids. V lost 4 bases to trimming and J lost 6 bases, with 11 bases between them. CDR1 is SGHKS, CDR2 YYEKEE, per germline (reference sequence). The CDR3 nucleotides read TGTGCCAGCAGCCCCTTAAGCGGTCAGCCCCAGCATTTT. Its protein is CASSPLSGQPQHF.

V is TRBV5-6 and J is TRBJ2-2, with D maybe TRBD1 (6 bases). With 1 base removed from V and 1 base from J, the gap between germline ends came to 11 bases. CDR1 is SGHDT and CDR2 is YYEEEE in the germline V gene. The CDR3 extends over 16 amino acids. For the CDR3, the DNA is TGTGCCAGCAGCTTGAAGGGGGTTTGGAACACCGGGGAGCTGTTTTTT. Translating it yields CASSLKGVWNTGELFF.

The sample holds one count of this clone. The CDR3 sequence: CATSDPGTGNQPQHF. The CDR3 DNA sequence: TGTGCCACCAGTGATCCCGGGACAGGGAATCAGCCCCAGCATTTT. The gene calls are TRBV24-1 and TRBJ1-5; the match to TRBD1 covers 9 bases. CDR3 length: 15 amino acids. CDR1 is KGHDR and CDR2 is SFDVKD in the germline V gene. Trimming removed 3 bases from V and 4 bases from J; junction bases left unmatched: 3.

The chain links TRBV9 to TRBJ2-6; TRBD1 might be the D (6 bases). Between the trimmed V and J ends, which lost 0 bases and 4 bases, there was a span of 11 bases. The CDR3 is 16 amino acids. The germline V gene encodes CDR1 SGDLS and CDR2 YYNGEE. Here the CDR3 reads CASSVVQGSGANVLTF. The CDR3 DNA sequence: TGTGCCAGCAGCGTAGTGCAGGGGTCGGGGGCCAACGTCCTGACTTTC. Drawing the rest from reference TRBV9 and TRBJ2-6, the complete variable domain is DSGVTQTPKHLITATGQRVTLRCSPRSGDLSVYWYQQSLDQGLQFLIQYYNGEERAKGNILERFSAQQFPDLHSELNLSSLELGDSALYFCASSVVQGSGANVLTFGAGSRLTVL.

V usage is TRBV2 and J usage is TRBJ1-4, with D hard to call. This CDR3 is 14 amino acids long. Germline CDR1 reads SNHLY; CDR2 reads FYNNEI. V lost 4 bases and J lost 6, with 12 bases in between. DNA for the CDR3: TGTGCCAGCAGTGCAAGGGAGTGGGATGAAAAACTGTTTTTT. Its protein is CASSAREWDEKLFF. The whole variable domain, filled in from reference TRBV2 and TRBJ1-4, reads EPEVTQTPSHQVTQMGQEVILRCVPISNHLYFYWYRQILGQKVEFLVSFYNNEISEKSEIFDDQFSVERPDGSNFTLKIRSTKLEDSAMYFCASSAREWDEKLFFGSGTQLSVL.

This rearrangement joins TRBV4-3 to TRBJ2-7, with 7 bases matching TRBD1. CDR1 LGHNA and CDR2 YSLEER come from the germline V gene. The V segment lost 0 bases and the J segment 1 base; nucleotides outside the gene matches: 9. This CDR3 region has 17 residues. CDR3 sequence (DNA): TGCGCCAGCAGCCAAGATTCGAGGGGGCTCTCTTCCTACGAGCAGTACTTC. It is translated as CASSQDSRGLSSYEQYF.

This chain uses TRBV3-1 (or the pseudogene TRBV3-2) with TRBJ1-2; TRBD1 aligns across 8 bases. The CDR3 spans 16 residues. Germline lookup yields CDR1 LGHDT and CDR2 YNNKEL (reference sequence). V dropped 3 bases and J dropped 5; count of bases not matched to a gene: 11. DNA of the CDR3: TGTGCCAGCAGCCAGATATTCATGGGACAGGATTATGGCTACACCTTC. Its protein is CASSQIFMGQDYGYTF.

This chain links TRBV19 with TRBJ2-3, with 9 positions matching TRBD2. The V gene end was trimmed by 4 bases and the J gene end by 0 bases; junction bases not matched to a gene: 23. This CDR3 has 22 amino acids. The germline gives CDR1 LNHDA, CDR2 SQIVND (reference sequence). The CDR3 coding sequence is TGTGCCAGTAGTACCCTACTCGGGGTAGCGGGGGCCCACGACACTAGCACAGATACGCAGTATTTT. Amino acids: CASSTLLGVAGAHDTSTDTQYF. Combining the CDR3 with reference TRBV19 and TRBJ2-3 gives the whole variable domain DGGITQSPKYLFRKEGQNVTLSCEQNLNHDAMYWYRQDPGQGLRLIYYSQIVNDFQKGDIAEGYSVSREKKESFPLTVTSAQKNPTAFYLCASSTLLGVAGAHDTSTDTQYFGPGTRLTVL.

The chain recombines TRBV2 with TRBJ1-2; D is uncertain. Germline V gene data show CDR1 as SNHLY and CDR2 as FYNNEI. The CDR3 totals 12 residues. Trimming removed 3 bases at V and 6 bases at J, with 8 bases between. The CDR3 reads CASSELGNGYTF. CDR3 coding DNA: TGTGCCAGCAGTGAGCTAGGAAATGGCTACACCTTC. The full variable domain, completed using reference TRBV2 and TRBJ1-2, is EPEVTQTPSHQVTQMGQEVILRCVPISNHLYFYWYRQILGQKVEFLVSFYNNEISEKSEIFDDQFSVERPDGSNFTLKIRSTKLEDSAMYFCASSELGNGYTFGSGTRLTVV.

This chain uses TRBV4-2 with TRBJ2-3, with 15 bases matching TRBD2. The germline gives CDR1 LGHNA, CDR2 YNFKEQ. V was clipped by 4 bases and J by 2 bases; unmatched bases: 4. The length of the CDR3 is 17 residues. The CDR3 spells CASSPGLAGGYTDTQYF. CDR3 DNA sequence: TGTGCCAGCAGCCCGGGACTAGCGGGGGGATACACAGATACGCAGTATTTT.

The CDR3 coding sequence is TGTGCCACCGAGAGTCCCGGGACAGGGACCGATCAGCCCCAGCATTTT. This encodes CATESPGTGTDQPQHF. V usage is TRBV19 and J usage is TRBJ1-5, with 9 bases fitting TRBD1. V was pared by 10 bases and J by 5 bases, with 15 bases of the junction left unmatched. The CDR3 covers 16 residues. The germline gives CDR1 LNHDA, CDR2 SQIVND (reference sequence).

The J gene is TRBJ1-1, the V gene TRBV6-2 or TRBV6-3; a possible D gene is TRBD1 (6 bases). CDR3 length equals 15 residues. Germline V CDR1 and CDR2: MNHEY, SVGEGT. V lost 4 bases and J lost 2, with 14 bases in between. The CDR3 reads CASSSAGVGNTEAFF. Written as DNA, the CDR3 is TGTGCCAGCAGTTCCGCAGGGGTAGGAAACACTGAAGCTTTCTTT.

The chain joins TRBV3-1 (or the pseudogene TRBV3-2) to TRBJ2-2; unclear D gene. V dropped 4 bases and J dropped 4 bases, with 4 bases sitting between them. Germline assignment: CDR1 LGHDT and CDR2 YNNKEL (reference sequence). This CDR3 has 12 residues. CDR3 amino acids: CASSPSTGELFF. The CDR3 DNA reads as TGTGCCAGCAGCCCGAGCACCGGGGAGCTGTTTTTT.